Following are 5 T cell receptor beta chains from one sample sequenced in a study of control samples from healthy donors and cancer patients. TCRdb keeps only in-frame clones here, not all; method: immunoSEQ multiplex PCR. The data contain 200,000 or so clones, just under 95% of them seen just once; the ten biggest clones take up roughly 1.6%. Material for sequencing was blood. The receptors derive from a man between 45 and 60 years old in good health.

The V call is TRBV5-4, the J call TRBJ2-2; TRBD2 agrees at 13 bases. Per germline, CDR1 SGHNT and CDR2 YYREEE (reference sequence). J was trimmed by 6 bases and V by 0 bases; bases with no gene match: 2. The length of the CDR3 is 16 residues. The CDR3, as DNA: TGTGCCAGCAGCTTGGGACTAGCGGGGGGTTCCGGGGAGCTGTTTTTT. The encoded protein is CASSLGLAGGSGELFF. Together with reference TRBV5-4 and TRBJ2-2, the CDR3 gives the full variable domain: ETGVTQSPTHLIKTRGQQVTLRCSSQSGHNTVSWYQQALGQGPQFIFQYYREEENGRGNFPPRFSGLQFPNYSSELNVNALELDDSALYLCASSLGLAGGSGELFFGEGSRLTVL.

DNA of the CDR3: TGTGCCAGCAGTTCAGGACAGACCAATAATTCACCCCTCCACTTT. Translated, it gives CASSSGQTNNSPLHF. V and J are TRBV28 and TRBJ1-6, with D possibly TRBD1 on 6 matching bases. The germline V gene encodes CDR1 MDHEN and CDR2 SYDVKM. Trimming cost V 4 bases and J 5 bases, with 12 bases left between them. The CDR3 runs 15 residues. Using reference TRBV28 and TRBJ1-6 for the parts outside the CDR3, the full variable domain is DVKVTQSSRYLVKRTGEKVFLECVQDMDHENMFWYRQDPGLGLRLIYFSYDVKMKEKGDIPEGYSVSREKKERFSLILESASTNQTSMYLCASSSGQTNNSPLHFGNGTRLTVT.

The V gene is TRBV16, the J gene TRBJ1-2; 9 bases line up with TRBD1. CDR1 is KGHSY, CDR2 FQNENV, per germline. The CDR3 totals 16 residues. Losses at the gene ends were 0 bases for V and 5 bases for J; bases not matched to a gene: 7. DNA for the CDR3: TGTGCCAGCAGCCAATCGGGACAGGGCGCTCCTTATGGCTACACCTTC. Translating gives CASSQSGQGAPYGYTF.

This chain connects TRBV20-1 to TRBJ2-3; D remains ambiguous. This CDR3 contains 11 residues. The germline V gene encodes CDR1 DFQATT and CDR2 SNEGSKA (reference sequence). V lost 5 bases to trimming and J lost 7 bases, with 10 bases between them. The DNA for the CDR3 is TGCAGTGCTGGCGAGCAGAATACGCAGTATTTT. Protein product: CSAGEQNTQYF.

The V call is TRBV14, the J call TRBJ1-6; D is ambiguous. CDR3 length: 14 amino acids. Trimming removed 1 base from V and 7 bases from J, with 8 bases in between. The germline V gene has CDR1 SGHDN and CDR2 FVKESK. The DNA for the CDR3 is TGTGCCAGCAGCCAAGGCTCCCCCAATTCACCCCTCCACTTT. Encoded protein: CASSQGSPNSPLHF. Filled out from reference TRBV14 and TRBJ1-6, the complete variable domain reads EAGVTQFPSHSVIEKGQTVTLRCDPISGHDNLYWYRRVMGKEIKFLLHFVKESKQDESGMPNNRFLAERTGGTYSTLKVQPAELEDSGVYFCASSQGSPNSPLHFGNGTRLTVT.